This record concerns one T cell receptor beta chain sequence. Its antigen is undetermined. Germline V lookup: CDR1 SGHTS, CDR2 YDEGEE. Trimming stripped 4 bases from V and 3 bases from J, with 14 bases between. The CDR3 sequence is 15 residues long. These data belong to a study of OX40 agonist ivuxolimab in advanced cancers. Study overall: Ivuxolimab, an agonist antibody against OX40 (CD134), was given to patients. Cohort: approximately 83% men, mean age approximately 60, aged roughly 23 to 79.

Whole-study findings and limits: The antigen specificity of the peripheral T cells (those that were expanded) was not determined.

TCRdb's copy holds only in-frame clones and misses some; the assay was immunoSEQ multiplex PCR. Of around 80,000 clones in the sample, approximately 80% are singletons; the top ten hold 0.4% to 0.5%. The clonotype was recovered from an adult with an advanced solid tumor such as melanoma, head and neck, liver or kidney cancer. The sequencing here drew on CD4+ or CD8+ T cells sorted from blood, taken in a trial of the OX40 agonist ivuxolimab. The gene calls are TRBV5-8 and TRBJ1-3; perhaps TRBD1 as D (5 bases). CDR3 protein: CASSNPGTSGNTIYF. The CDR3 DNA follows: TGTGCCAGCAGCAACCCCGGGACCAGTGGAAACACCATATATTTT.